This T cell receptor beta chain was obtained from a study of T cells in Graves' hyperthyroidism and ophthalmopathy. RNA transcripts gave rise to amplified TCR beta CDR3 regions. The TCR CDR3 was amplified in a first-round RT-PCR using the HTBI primer set. TCRdb reanalysed the multiplex PCR reads using MiXCR and keeps one entry per CDR3 protein. The sample consists of around 570,000 distinct CDR3 sequences, 15% to 20% of them appearing once. Patients affected by ophthalmopathy presented a Clinical Activity Score of at least 3, a NOSPECS grade of at least 4, and disease duration below 3 months. J gave up 2 bases and V 2 bases, and 5 bases lay outside the gene matches. Germline V gene sequence: CDR1 SNHLY, CDR2 FYNNEI. This CDR3 has 17 residues.

The chain uses TRBV2 and TRBJ2-4, with 11 bases aligning to TRBD1. This TCR was recovered from a man in his forties with Graves' ophthalmopathy. The sequenced material came from blood. The CDR3 reads CASSETGTGGPKNIQYF. CDR3 sequence (DNA): TGTGCCAGCAGTGAAACCGGGACAGGGGGTCCCAAAAACATTCAGTACTTC. The entire variable domain, with the rest obtained from reference TRBV2 and TRBJ2-4, is as follows: EPEVTQTPSHQVTQMGQEVILRCVPISNHLYFYWYRQILGQKVEFLVSFYNNEISEKSEIFDDQFSVERPDGSNFTLKIRSTKLEDSAMYFCASSETGTGGPKNIQYFGAGTRLSVL.